These 28 T cell receptor beta chains were sequenced from one sample in a study of Ad26.COV2.S vaccination and SARS-CoV-2 variants. Repertoires were generated with immunoSEQ multiplex PCR, while TCRdb's copy carries only in-frame clones and drops some. The table has about 420,000 clones, around 89% seen once. Indicated treatment: over 15 received Ad26.COV2.S at low or high dose, single or two shots; about 5 received placebo; per-sample allocation not given. Day 63 following the first vaccine or placebo injection was when the samples were taken. Sequences were derived from peripheral blood, sampled in a trial of Ad26.COV2.S vaccine versus placebo. The origin of the receptors is a person between 18 and 59 years old who received the Ad26.COV2.S COVID-19 vaccine or a placebo.

The chain recombines TRBV4-3 with TRBJ1-2, with D perhaps matching TRBD1 (6 bases). The V gene lost 7 bases and the J gene lost 11 bases, with 17 bases spanning the gap. Germline loops: CDR1 LGHNA, CDR2 YSLEER. The CDR3 consists of 12 residues. The CDR3 DNA is TGCGCCAGCACGGGACACGGGACAATTTACACCTTC. The encoded protein is CASTGHGTIYTF.

The chain has TRBV9 and TRBJ2-7, with D unresolved. Trimming removed 0 bases at V and 3 bases at J, with 13 bases between. The V gene's germline CDR1 is SGDLS and CDR2 YYNGEE. The CDR3 is 15 residues long. This CDR3 reads CASSVGPQNNYEQYF. CDR3 nucleotide sequence: TGTGCCAGCAGCGTAGGGCCCCAAAACAACTACGAGCAGTACTTC. Full variable domain (rest looked up from reference TRBV9 and TRBJ2-7): DSGVTQTPKHLITATGQRVTLRCSPRSGDLSVYWYQQSLDQGLQFLIQYYNGEERAKGNILERFSAQQFPDLHSELNLSSLELGDSALYFCASSVGPQNNYEQYFGPGTRLTVT.

The rearrangement uses TRBV5-5 and TRBJ2-2; TRBD1 is a possible D gene (6 bases). The CDR3 spans 16 residues. The germline V and J ends were trimmed by 4 bases and 7 bases, with 20 bases remaining between them. In germline, CDR1 is SGHKS, CDR2 YYEKEE (reference sequence). The CDR3 sequence is CASSPRPQGLGGELFF. CDR3 DNA sequence: TGTGCCAGCAGCCCACGGCCTCAGGGGTTAGGCGGGGAGCTGTTTTTT.

This chain joins TRBV9 and TRBJ2-7, with 8 bases lining up with TRBD1. In germline, CDR1 is SGDLS, CDR2 YYNGEE. Trimming cost V 3 bases and J 7 bases; bases outside gene matches: 9. CDR3 length: 14 residues. CDR3 in amino acids: CASSAGGVQQEQYF. CDR3 DNA: TGTGCCAGCAGCGCAGGGGGCGTACAGCAAGAGCAGTACTTC.

V is TRBV11-2 and J is TRBJ2-2; the D is unclear. The length of the CDR3 is 13 residues. Germline loops: CDR1 SGHAT, CDR2 FQNNGV. V lost 5 bases and J 2 bases, leaving 6 bases between the germline ends. The CDR3 bases are TGTGCCAGCAGCATTCTTAACACCGGGGAGCTGTTTTTT. Residues: CASSILNTGELFF.

A note on this clone: The junction does not match germline at one end; this may be a read error. V gene TRBV12-3 or TRBV12-4 combines with J gene TRBJ2-3, with unresolved D. There are 13 residues in the CDR3. CDR3 nucleotide sequence: TGTGCCAGCAGGGCCCAAGGACCGAGCTCCAGGAATTTT. This sequence encodes CASRAQGPSSRNF.

This chain uses TRBV4-2 with TRBJ2-2; no firm D call. Per the germline V gene, CDR1 is LGHNA and CDR2 is YNFKEQ. This CDR3 comprises 14 residues. V was clipped by 4 bases and J by 0 bases, with 6 bases between them. The CDR3 sequence: CASSLRSNTGELFF. CDR3 in DNA: TGTGCCAGCAGCCTCAGGTCGAACACCGGGGAGCTGTTTTTT.

This clone was seen only a few times. The gene calls are TRBV29-1 and TRBJ2-7, with TRBD2 identical over 12 bases. Germline V gene data show CDR1 as SQVTM and CDR2 as ANQGSEA. There are 15 residues in the CDR3. With V trimmed by 0 bases and J by 2 bases, 2 bases remained unmatched. CDR3 in amino acids: CSVEERTSGAYEQYF. CDR3 DNA sequence: TGCAGCGTTGAAGAGAGGACTAGCGGGGCCTACGAGCAGTACTTC.

CDR3: CASSRTAGNQRSGYTF. The CDR3 nucleotides are TGCGCCAGCAGCCGTACCGCAGGGAATCAAAGGTCTGGCTACACCTTC. This sequence joins TRBV5-1 and TRBJ1-2; D is perhaps TRBD1 (5 bases). Germline V gives CDR1 SGHRS, CDR2 YFSETQ. The CDR3 sequence is 16 residues long. V was pared by 4 bases and J by 7 bases, with 23 bases between.

The rearrangement joins TRBV7-2 to TRBJ2-1; the match to TRBD1 covers 9 bases. V was pared by 5 bases and J by 4 bases, with 6 bases of the junction left unmatched. Looked up from germline, CDR1 is SGHTA and CDR2 is FQGNSA. The CDR3 is 15 amino acids. The CDR3 is CASSHRTGDYNEQFF. CDR3 coding DNA: TGTGCCAGCAGCCACCGGACAGGGGATTACAATGAGCAGTTCTTC. The whole variable domain, remainder taken from reference TRBV7-2 and TRBJ2-1, is GAGVSQSPSNKVTEKGKDVELRCDPISGHTALYWYRQSLGQGLEFLIYFQGNSAPDKSGLPSDRFSAERTGGSVSTLTIQRTQQEDSAVYLCASSHRTGDYNEQFFGPGTRLTVL.

The chain carries TRBV24-1 and TRBJ2-2; D not certain. This CDR3 is 16 amino acids long. Trimming took 7 bases from V and 0 from J, leaving 14 bases between them. Germline V CDR1 and CDR2: KGHDR, SFDVKD. The chain's CDR3 is CATSSLGTANTGELFF. In DNA, the CDR3 is TGTGCCACCAGCTCCCTCGGTACAGCGAACACCGGGGAGCTGTTTTTT.

This clone was counted once. The rearrangement links TRBV4-1 to TRBJ2-1; D is undetermined. The CDR3 covers 17 residues. Between the trimmed V and J ends, which lost 2 bases and 4 bases, there was a span of 18 bases. The V gene's germline CDR1 is MGHRA and CDR2 YSYEKL. CDR3 sequence reads: CASSQPQTRFWYNEQFF. Here the CDR3 DNA reads TGCGCCAGCAGCCAACCTCAGACCAGGTTCTGGTACAATGAGCAGTTCTTC.

This clone was detected only once. V gene TRBV7-2 combines with J gene TRBJ1-4; D is ambiguous. CDR3 length equals 13 residues. Per germline, CDR1 SGHTA and CDR2 FQGNSA. V lost 3 bases and J 6 bases, leaving 8 bases between the germline ends. The CDR3 is CASSLVVYEKLFF. As DNA, the CDR3 is TGTGCCAGCAGCTTGGTTGTATATGAAAAACTGTTTTTT.

This clone was counted once. This sequence joins TRBV4-1 and TRBJ2-1, with D unresolved. Trimming removed 0 bases at V and 9 bases at J, with 15 bases between. In germline, CDR1 is MGHRA, CDR2 YSYEKL. The CDR3 runs to 15 residues. CDR3 in DNA: TGCGCCAGCAGCCAAGAGTACCTGGGGAAGGGTGAGCAGTTCTTC. Translation: CASSQEYLGKGEQFF.

The chain has TRBV9 and TRBJ2-7; 7 bases are a match to TRBD2. This CDR3 has 15 amino acids. The J segment lost 7 bases and the V segment lost 3 bases, leaving 13 bases of the junction unmatched. CDR1 is SGDLS and CDR2 is YYNGEE in the germline V gene. CDR3 sequence reads: CASSAGASSGGEQYF. CDR3 DNA: TGTGCCAGCAGCGCAGGAGCATCATCGGGGGGTGAGCAGTACTTC.

The chain recombines TRBV6-6 with TRBJ2-7; no clear D. Germline V gene sequence: CDR1 MNHNY, CDR2 SVGAGI (reference sequence). The CDR3 totals 12 residues. Deletions cut 4 bases from V and 7 bases from J, with 11 bases between. CDR3 bases: TGTGCCAGCAGTTCCCTCAGTTGGGAGCAGTACTTC. Translating gives CASSSLSWEQYF.

This clone was observed a few times. The chain joins TRBV6-5 to TRBJ2-7, with 7 bases identical to TRBD1. CDR1 and CDR2 (germline): MNHEY, SVGAGI. V shed 7 bases and J 3 bases; nucleotides not matched to a gene: 9. The CDR3 is 14 residues long. The CDR3 protein is CASTQGQVIYEQYF. The CDR3 region has the DNA TGTGCCAGCACCCAAGGACAGGTGATCTACGAGCAGTACTTC.

The count of this clone is one. This chain uses TRBV10-1 with TRBJ1-1; TRBD1 aligns across 12 bases. The CDR3 totals 17 residues. V lost 4 bases, J lost 1 base, and 7 bases stayed unmatched. Germline V gene sequence: CDR1 WNHNN, CDR2 SYGVQD (reference sequence). The CDR3 reads CASSARDRGRENTEAFF. The DNA for the CDR3 is TGCGCCAGCAGTGCCCGGGACAGGGGGCGAGAGAACACTGAAGCTTTCTTT.

CDR3 in amino acids: CASSQRGIQETQYF. CDR3 coding DNA: TGTGCCAGCTCTCAACGGGGCATACAAGAGACCCAGTACTTC. The chain has TRBV7-8 and TRBJ2-5; possibly TRBD1 or TRBD2 for D (5 bases each). The CDR3 contains 14 residues. V was trimmed by 8 bases and J by 2 bases, leaving 15 bases between them. The germline gives CDR1 SGHVS, CDR2 FQNEAQ. The variable domain in full, completed from reference TRBV7-8 and TRBJ2-5, reads GAGVSQSPRYKVAKRGQDVALRCDPISGHVSLFWYQQALGQGPEFLTYFQNEAQLDKSGLPSDRFFAERPEGSVSTLKIQRTQQEDSAVYLCASSQRGIQETQYFGPGTRLLVL.

The chain employs TRBV10-3 and TRBJ2-5; TRBD2 might be the D (5 bases). CDR1 ENHRY and CDR2 SYGVKD come from the germline V gene. This CDR3 region has 14 residues. The V and J ends lost 0 bases and 9 bases respectively, with 14 bases between them. The CDR3 DNA reads as TGTGCCATCAGTGAGTCGGTCTCAACGGAGGCCCAGTACTTC. Protein product: CAISESVSTEAQYF.

V gene TRBV6-6 combines with J gene TRBJ1-5, with TRBD1 matching over 7 bases. CDR1 and CDR2 from the germline V gene are MNHNY and SVGAGI (reference sequence). There are 13 residues in the CDR3. Unmatched junction bases numbered 4, after V lost 5 bases and J lost 6 bases. The CDR3 DNA follows: TGTGCCAGCAGTGTACAGGGGAGTCAGCCCCAGCATTTT. This sequence encodes CASSVQGSQPQHF.

The CDR3 reads CASGLVPESSGNTIYF. The CDR3 coding sequence is TGTGCTAGTGGTTTGGTACCGGAAAGCTCTGGAAACACCATATATTTT. The chain couples TRBV12-5 to TRBJ1-3; D is undetermined. Trimming left V 0 bases short and J 0 bases short, with 9 bases between. The CDR3 length is 16 residues. CDR1 is LGHNT and CDR2 is FRNRAP in the germline V gene.

V usage is TRBV12-3 or TRBV12-4 and J usage is TRBJ2-7; 9 bases fit TRBD1. The CDR3 spans 13 residues. V lost 5 bases and J lost 8; bases outside the gene matches: 7. The CDR3 spells CASSPNRGLKQYF. The CDR3 nucleotides are TGTGCCAGCAGTCCCAACAGGGGGCTAAAGCAGTACTTC.

The chain carries TRBV2 and TRBJ2-5; no reliable D call. Germline V gives CDR1 SNHLY, CDR2 FYNNEI. CDR3 length: 14 amino acids. Deletions cut 6 bases from V and 2 bases from J, with 13 bases between. The CDR3: CASRSDGWQETQYF. Here the CDR3 DNA reads TGTGCCAGCAGATCGGACGGTTGGCAAGAGACCCAGTACTTC. Full variable domain (rest looked up from reference TRBV2 and TRBJ2-5): EPEVTQTPSHQVTQMGQEVILRCVPISNHLYFYWYRQILGQKVEFLVSFYNNEISEKSEIFDDQFSVERPDGSNFTLKIRSTKLEDSAMYFCASRSDGWQETQYFGPGTRLLVL.

Comment on this clone: At one end the junction does not follow the germline gene, possibly because of a read error. The chain joins TRBV30 to TRBJ1-5; D remains unclear. The CDR3 extends over 13 amino acids. Germline CDR1 reads GTSNPN; CDR2 reads SVGIG (reference sequence). The CDR3 DNA is TGTGCCTGGAGTGCCCAGACAAATCATCCCCAGCATTTT. It translates to CAWSAQTNHPQHF.

The J gene is TRBJ1-5, the V gene TRBV27, with a weak D call TRBD1 (6 bases). Germline CDR1 MNHEY, CDR2 SMNVEV (reference sequence). V lost 5 bases, J lost 3 bases, and 23 bases lay in between. CDR3 length: 18 amino acids. The CDR3 DNA reads TGTGCCAGCAGTAAAACCGGGACAAGAGATCCGAACAATCAGCCCCAGCATTTT. It yields the protein CASSKTGTRDPNNQPQHF.

The chain has TRBV5-1 and TRBJ1-1, with TRBD1 identical over 12 bases. The junction had 4 bases not matched to a gene; V was cut back by 6 bases and J by 4 bases. The CDR3 is made up of 14 amino acids. CDR1 is SGHRS, CDR2 YFSETQ, per germline. CDR3 in amino acids: CASIPGQGATEAFF. The CDR3 nucleotides read TGCGCCAGCATTCCGGGACAGGGGGCCACTGAAGCTTTCTTT.

The chain uses TRBV27 and TRBJ2-3; tentative D call: TRBD2 (5 bases). Germline CDR1 reads MNHEY; CDR2 reads SMNVEV (reference sequence). The CDR3 extends over 14 amino acids. V gave up 2 bases and J gave up 0 bases, with 6 bases separating them. The CDR3 DNA sequence: TGTGCCAGCAGTTTAGCGGGTAGCACAGATACGCAGTATTTT. Translated: CASSLAGSTDTQYF.